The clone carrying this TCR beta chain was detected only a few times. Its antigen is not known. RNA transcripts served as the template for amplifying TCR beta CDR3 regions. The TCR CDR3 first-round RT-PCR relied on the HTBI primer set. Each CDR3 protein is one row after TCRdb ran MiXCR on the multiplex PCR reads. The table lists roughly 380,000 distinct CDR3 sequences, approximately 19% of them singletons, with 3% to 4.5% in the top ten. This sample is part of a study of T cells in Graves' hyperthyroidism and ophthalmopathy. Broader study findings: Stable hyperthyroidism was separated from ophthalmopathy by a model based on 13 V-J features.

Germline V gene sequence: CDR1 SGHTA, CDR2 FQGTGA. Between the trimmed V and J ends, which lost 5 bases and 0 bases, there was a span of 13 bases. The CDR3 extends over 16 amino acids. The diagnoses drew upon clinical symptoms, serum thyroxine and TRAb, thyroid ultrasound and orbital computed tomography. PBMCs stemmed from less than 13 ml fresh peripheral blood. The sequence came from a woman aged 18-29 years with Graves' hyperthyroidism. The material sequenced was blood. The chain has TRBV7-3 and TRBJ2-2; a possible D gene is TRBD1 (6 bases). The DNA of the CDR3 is TGTGCCAGCAGCCAAAACCGGGACACGAACACCGGGGAGCTGTTTTTT. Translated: CASSQNRDTNTGELFF.